Presented here are 27 T cell receptor beta chains from one specimen sequenced in a study of T cell clones after liver transplantation. Clones were sequenced by immunoSEQ multiplex PCR, and TCRdb holds only the in-frame ones, with some missing. The sample has 40,000 to 55,000 clones, about 86% seen once. Material: CD4+ T cells from blood, obtained 24 months after liver transplant. These receptors originate from a human patient who received a liver transplant. The graft donor may be the source of some T cells.

The chain links TRBV9 to TRBJ2-7; either TRBD1 or TRBD2 may supply D (5 bases each). CDR3 length: 15 residues. From germline, CDR1 is SGDLS and CDR2 YYNGEE. With 0 bases removed from V and 1 base from J, the gap between germline ends came to 11 bases. CDR3 protein: CASSVAGQGSYEQYF. CDR3 sequence (DNA): TGTGCCAGCAGCGTAGCGGGGCAGGGATCCTACGAGCAGTACTTC.

The V call is TRBV18, the J call TRBJ2-2, with 8 positions matching TRBD1. V lost 1 base and J lost 5; bases outside the gene matches: 6. CDR3 length: 16 residues. Germline CDR1 is KGHSH and CDR2 is LQKENI. The DNA of the CDR3 is TGTGCCAGCTCACCACGGCAGGGGGCGGTTACCGGGGAGCTGTTTTTT. Translated, it gives CASSPRQGAVTGELFF.

The CDR3 loop reads CASSNDKIYNEQFF. CDR3 nucleotide sequence: TGTGCCAGCAGTAACGATAAAATTTACAATGAGCAGTTCTTC. The chain couples TRBV2 to TRBJ2-1; D remains unclear. CDR1 is SNHLY and CDR2 is FYNNEI in the germline V gene. The CDR3 length is 14 residues. Between the trimmed V and J ends, which lost 5 bases and 4 bases, there was a span of 12 bases.

J is TRBJ2-3 and V is TRBV11-2; D assignment may be TRBD1 or TRBD2 (5 bases each). Germline-derived CDR1 and CDR2 are SGHAT and FQNNGV. V was clipped by 1 base and J by 0 bases, with 11 bases between them. There are 16 residues in the CDR3. CDR3 nucleotide sequence: TGTGCCAGCAGCTTAGTATCCGGGGCCAGCACAGATACGCAGTATTTT. Translated: CASSLVSGASTDTQYF.

The sample holds a few counts of this clone. The chain couples TRBV7-2 to TRBJ2-1; TRBD2 agrees at 9 bases. The J segment lost 10 bases and the V segment lost 1 base, leaving 8 bases of the junction unmatched. The germline V gene encodes CDR1 SGHTA and CDR2 FQGNSA. The CDR3 loop spans 15 amino acids. CDR3 loop: CASSLVAGALGEQFF. The CDR3 DNA reads TGTGCCAGCAGCTTAGTAGCGGGGGCTCTAGGGGAGCAGTTCTTC.

The chain carries TRBV2 and TRBJ2-6; D call uncertain. The V and J ends lost 3 bases and 3 bases respectively, with 6 bases between them. The CDR3 has 14 amino acids. The germline gives CDR1 SNHLY, CDR2 FYNNEI. DNA of the CDR3: TGTGCCAGCAGTGAGGGGTTTGGGGCCAACGTCCTGACTTTC. This codes for CASSEGFGANVLTF.

The V gene is TRBV19, the J gene TRBJ1-5; D perhaps matches TRBD1 (6 bases). Looked up from germline, CDR1 is LNHDA and CDR2 is SQIVND (reference sequence). There are 15 residues in the CDR3. Trimming removed 7 bases from V and 2 bases from J, with 15 bases in between. The CDR3 sequence is CASIPGGAGNQPQHF. CDR3 in DNA: TGTGCCAGTATCCCTGGGGGGGCAGGCAATCAGCCCCAGCATTTT.

This CDR3 is CASNSDRVVGNTIYF. CDR3 coding DNA: TGTGCCAGCAACTCGGACAGGGTAGTCGGAAACACCATATATTTT. This rearrangement joins TRBV21-1 to TRBJ1-3; the table calls TRBD1, which could not be checked here. TRBV21-1 is a pseudogene locus. There are 15 residues in the CDR3.

CDR3 bases: TGTGCCAGCAGCTTAGCGAGGGGGAGTGGGAATCAGCCCCAGCATTTT. It specifies CASSLARGSGNQPQHF. This chain links TRBV7-2 with TRBJ1-5; possible D gene TRBD1, 6 bases. This CDR3 spans 16 amino acids. Per the germline V gene, CDR1 is SGHTA and CDR2 is FQGNSA. V was trimmed by 0 bases and J by 4 bases, leaving 13 bases between them.

This clone was seen only a few times. The rearrangement links TRBV20-1 to TRBJ1-1, with TRBD1 identical over 7 bases. Germline V gives CDR1 DFQATT, CDR2 SNEGSKA (reference sequence). This CDR3 is built from 11 residues. The V segment lost 7 bases and the J segment 7 bases; nucleotides outside the gene matches: 6. The CDR3 DNA sequence: TGCAGTGTCAAACAGGGGAATGAAGCTTTCTTT. This sequence encodes CSVKQGNEAFF.

V is TRBV5-4 and J is TRBJ2-7; weak D call: TRBD1 (8 bases). This CDR3 is built from 14 residues. Germline V gene sequence: CDR1 SGHNT, CDR2 YYREEE (reference sequence). Trimming removed 4 bases from V and 6 bases from J, with 17 bases in between. The CDR3: CASSKGTTGGEQYF. As DNA, the CDR3 is TGTGCCAGCAGCAAGGGGACTACAGGGGGCGAGCAGTACTTC. Together with reference TRBV5-4 and TRBJ2-7, the CDR3 gives the full variable domain: ETGVTQSPTHLIKTRGQQVTLRCSSQSGHNTVSWYQQALGQGPQFIFQYYREEENGRGNFPPRFSGLQFPNYSSELNVNALELDDSALYLCASSKGTTGGEQYFGPGTRLTVT.

The rearrangement uses TRBV30 and TRBJ1-5, with 10 bases fitting TRBD1. The CDR3 is made up of 15 amino acids. Germline V gene sequence: CDR1 GTSNPN, CDR2 SVGIG (reference sequence). With V trimmed by 3 bases and J by 7 bases, 9 bases remained unmatched. The CDR3 is CAWSPGTGVYQPQHF. The CDR3 nucleotides read TGTGCCTGGAGCCCTGGGACAGGGGTTTACCAGCCCCAGCATTTT.

CDR3 loop: CASSLQGARYGYTF. CDR3 DNA: TGTGCCAGCAGCTTACAGGGGGCTCGGTATGGCTACACCTTC. The gene calls are TRBV5-4 and TRBJ1-2; TRBD1 agrees at 9 bases. The CDR3 runs to 14 residues. With 2 bases clipped from V and 5 bases from J, the junction kept 4 bases outside the gene matches. In germline, CDR1 is SGHNT, CDR2 YYREEE (reference sequence). Full variable domain (rest looked up from reference TRBV5-4 and TRBJ1-2): ETGVTQSPTHLIKTRGQQVTLRCSSQSGHNTVSWYQQALGQGPQFIFQYYREEENGRGNFPPRFSGLQFPNYSSELNVNALELDDSALYLCASSLQGARYGYTFGSGTRLTVV.

The chain recombines TRBV7-2 with TRBJ1-5; 10 bases align to TRBD1. The V and J ends lost 5 bases and 1 base, in that order; junction bases with no gene match: 11. CDR3 size: 18 residues. Germline values: CDR1 SGHTA, CDR2 FQGNSA. The DNA of the CDR3 is TGTGCCAGCAGCGACGGGACAGGGGATTGGAGGAGCAATCAGCCCCAGCATTTT. Encoded protein: CASSDGTGDWRSNQPQHF.

The chain recombines TRBV30 with TRBJ2-7; D uncertain. Between the trimmed V and J ends, which lost 2 bases and 5 bases, there was a span of 4 bases. Germline lookup yields CDR1 GTSNPN and CDR2 SVGIG (reference sequence). The CDR3 consists of 10 residues. In DNA form, the CDR3 reads TGTGCCTGGAGTAACCACGAGCAGTACTTC. Translating it yields CAWSNHEQYF.

As concerns this clone: This same CDR3 is encoded by further DNA sequences in the sample. This chain joins TRBV6-1 and TRBJ1-5; TRBD1 agrees at 10 bases. CDR1 is MNHNS, CDR2 SASEGT, per germline. With 7 bases clipped from V and 7 bases from J, the junction kept 4 bases outside the gene matches. The CDR3 contains 13 residues. The CDR3 is CASTWTGGQPQHF. CDR3 DNA: TGTGCCAGCACCTGGACAGGGGGACAGCCCCAGCATTTT.

CDR3 in amino acids: CASVGGEGGYTF. CDR3 sequence (DNA): TGCGCCAGCGTTGGTGGGGAGGGTGGCTACACCTTC. The V gene is TRBV5-1, the J gene TRBJ1-2; D is undetermined. CDR1 and CDR2 (germline): SGHRS, YFSETQ. Trimming took 7 bases from V and 7 from J, leaving 14 bases between them. The CDR3 runs to 12 residues.

The rearrangement uses TRBV28 and TRBJ2-3; possibly TRBD1 for D (6 bases). V shed 7 bases and J shed 5 bases, with 16 bases lying between them. CDR3 length: 14 residues. Germline V gene data show CDR1 as MDHEN and CDR2 as SYDVKM. The CDR3 sequence is CASMGAPPEDTQYF. CDR3 nucleotide sequence: TGTGCCAGCATGGGGGCACCCCCCGAAGATACGCAGTATTTT.

The chain has TRBV2 and TRBJ1-2, with TRBD1 identical over 7 bases. This CDR3 is 13 amino acids long. Germline V gene data show CDR1 as SNHLY and CDR2 as FYNNEI. V was pared by 6 bases and J by 4 bases, with 5 bases of the junction left unmatched. The CDR3 coding sequence is TGTGCCAGCAGAGGGGACAGTTCCTATGGCTACACCTTC. The encoded protein is CASRGDSSYGYTF.

The chain links TRBV7-6 to TRBJ2-3, with TRBD2 matching over 7 bases. The CDR3 spans 16 residues. The V gene's germline CDR1 is SGHVS and CDR2 FNYEAQ. Germline trimming cut 2 bases from V and 6 bases from J; bases unmatched to any gene: 11. The CDR3 protein is CASSLFIQAGRDTQYF. DNA of the CDR3: TGTGCCAGCAGCTTATTTATCCAAGCGGGAAGGGATACGCAGTATTTT. Full variable domain (missing parts from reference TRBV7-6 and TRBJ2-3): GAGVSQSPRYKVTKRGQDVALRCDPISGHVSLYWYRQALGQGPEFLTYFNYEAQQDKSGLPNDRFSAERPEGSISTLTIQRTEQRDSAMYRCASSLFIQAGRDTQYFGPGTRLTVL.

This chain joins TRBV7-8 and TRBJ2-7; D gene uncertain. The germline V gene has CDR1 SGHVS and CDR2 FQNEAQ. This CDR3 has 12 amino acids. V was clipped by 2 bases and J by 1 base, with 3 bases between them. The CDR3, as DNA: TGTGCCAGCAGCTTAACTTCCTACGAGCAGTACTTC. It encodes CASSLTSYEQYF.

This chain joins TRBV6-5 and TRBJ2-7, with D possibly being TRBD1 (8 bases). The germline V and J ends were trimmed by 7 bases and 6 bases, with 19 bases remaining between them. CDR1 is MNHEY, CDR2 SVGAGI, per germline. CDR3 length: 14 amino acids. CDR3 residues: CASKGGDRLREQYF. DNA for the CDR3: TGTGCCAGCAAGGGGGGGGACAGGTTACGCGAGCAGTACTTC.

This clone was seen a single time. The J gene is TRBJ2-1, the V gene TRBV7-2, with TRBD2 matching over 15 bases. From germline, CDR1 is SGHTA and CDR2 FQGNSA. The CDR3 consists of 17 residues. With 5 bases clipped from V and 8 bases from J, the junction kept 10 bases outside the gene matches. CDR3 bases: TGTGCCAGCAGCAGAGGGACTAGCGGGGGGCCGTGGGATGAGCAGTTCTTC. It yields the protein CASSRGTSGGPWDEQFF.

On this clone itself: The junction does not match germline at one end; this may be a read error. The rearrangement joins TRBV27 to TRBJ2-7; 7 nucleotides agree with TRBD1. Germline CDR1 and CDR2: MNHEY and SMNVEV (reference sequence). CDR3 length: 15 residues. The CDR3 is CASSLGISGTEPRLF. CDR3 bases: TGTGCCAGCAGTTTAGGGATTTCGGGGACAGAACCCCGGCTATTC.

In DNA, the CDR3 is TGCGCCAGCAGCTTGGCGGCGGGACGGGCGGATACGCAGTATTTT. Its protein is CASSLAAGRADTQYF. V and J are TRBV5-1 and TRBJ2-3, with a weak D call TRBD2 (6 bases). Trimming left V 0 bases short and J 6 bases short, with 14 bases between. Germline V gives CDR1 SGHRS, CDR2 YFSETQ. CDR3 length: 15 residues.

J is TRBJ2-2 and V is TRBV28; 14 nucleotides agree with TRBD2. The CDR3 is made up of 16 amino acids. The junction had 5 bases not matched to a gene; V was cut back by 5 bases and J by 6 bases. Looked up from germline, CDR1 is MDHEN and CDR2 is SYDVKM. CDR3 amino acids: CASSPETSGRAGELFF. The CDR3 DNA sequence: TGTGCCAGCAGTCCAGAGACTAGCGGGAGGGCCGGGGAGCTGTTTTTT.

This clone occurred a few times. The chain carries TRBV12-5 and TRBJ2-5; D ambiguous. CDR3 length: 13 residues. Germline CDR1 LGHNT, CDR2 FRNRAP. V was cut by 1 base and J by 4 bases, with 7 bases left in between. The CDR3 loop is CASGLEGRETQYF. CDR3 sequence (DNA): TGTGCTAGTGGTTTGGAGGGCCGAGAGACCCAGTACTTC.